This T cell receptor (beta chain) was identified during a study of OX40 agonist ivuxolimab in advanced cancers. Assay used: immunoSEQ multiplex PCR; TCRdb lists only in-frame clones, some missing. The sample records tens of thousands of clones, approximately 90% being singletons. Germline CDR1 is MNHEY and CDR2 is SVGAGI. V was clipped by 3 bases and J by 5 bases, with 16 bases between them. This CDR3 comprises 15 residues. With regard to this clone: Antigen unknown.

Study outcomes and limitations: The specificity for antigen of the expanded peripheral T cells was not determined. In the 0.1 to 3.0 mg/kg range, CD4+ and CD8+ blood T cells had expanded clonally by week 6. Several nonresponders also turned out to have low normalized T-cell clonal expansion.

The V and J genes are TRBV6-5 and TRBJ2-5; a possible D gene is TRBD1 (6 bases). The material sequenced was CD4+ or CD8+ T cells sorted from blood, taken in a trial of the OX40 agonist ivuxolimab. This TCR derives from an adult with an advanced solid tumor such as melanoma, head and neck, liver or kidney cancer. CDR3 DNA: TGTGCCAGCAGTTATCTCAGGGGCGTTTACGAGACCCAGTACTTC. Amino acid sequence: CASSYLRGVYETQYF.